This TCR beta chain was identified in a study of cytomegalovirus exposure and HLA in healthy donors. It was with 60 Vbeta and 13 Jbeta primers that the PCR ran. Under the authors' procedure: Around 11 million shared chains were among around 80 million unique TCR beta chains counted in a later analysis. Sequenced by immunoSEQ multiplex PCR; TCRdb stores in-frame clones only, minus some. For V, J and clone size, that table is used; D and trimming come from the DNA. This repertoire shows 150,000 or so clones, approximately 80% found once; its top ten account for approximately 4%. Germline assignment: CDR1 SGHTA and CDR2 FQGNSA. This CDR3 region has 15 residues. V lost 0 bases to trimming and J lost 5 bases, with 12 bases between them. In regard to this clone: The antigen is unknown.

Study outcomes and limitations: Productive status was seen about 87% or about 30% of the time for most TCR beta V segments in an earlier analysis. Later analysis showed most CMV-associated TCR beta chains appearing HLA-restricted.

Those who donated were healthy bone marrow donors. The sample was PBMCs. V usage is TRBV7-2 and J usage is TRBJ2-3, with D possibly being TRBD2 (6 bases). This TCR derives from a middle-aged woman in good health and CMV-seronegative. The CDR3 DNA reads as TGTGCCAGCAGCTTAGCGGAGGGGATTTTAGATACGCAGTATTTT. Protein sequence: CASSLAEGILDTQYF.